The 20 T cell receptor beta chains given below trace back to one sample, sequenced in a study of T cell responses to AZD1222 COVID-19 vaccine. Here immunoSEQ multiplex PCR was the method, and the copy in TCRdb shows in-frame clones only, minus some. Among 100,000 to 150,000 clones listed, roughly nine tenths were seen once. The material was peripheral blood, obtained on day 0 of AZD1222 vaccination. The receptors were sampled from an adult in good health.

This chain uses TRBV5-6 with TRBJ2-7; 8 bases match TRBD2. Looked up from germline, CDR1 is SGHDT and CDR2 is YYEEEE. The CDR3 covers 15 residues. Germline trimming cut 0 bases from V and 5 bases from J; bases unmatched to any gene: 7. This chain's CDR3 is CASSLAAAGEDEQYV. The CDR3 DNA is TGTGCCAGCAGCTTGGCCGCAGCGGGAGAAGACGAGCAGTACGTC.

V usage is TRBV2 and J usage is TRBJ2-5, with a weak D call TRBD2 (5 bases). Germline V gives CDR1 SNHLY, CDR2 FYNNEI. The CDR3 covers 13 residues. V was shortened by 8 bases and J by 2 bases, with 12 bases between the two germline ends. In DNA form, the CDR3 reads TGTGCCAGCCTCGGAGAGGGACAAGAGACCCAGTACTTC. Translated: CASLGEGQETQYF.

This clone is a singleton in its sample. The V gene is TRBV7-3, the J gene TRBJ1-3, with D possibly matching TRBD1 (5 bases). The CDR3 loop spans 18 amino acids. From germline, CDR1 is SGHTA and CDR2 FQGTGA. Trimming removed 8 bases from V and 0 bases from J, with 23 bases in between. The CDR3 loop is CASGLLVGGTPSGNTIYF. In DNA form, the CDR3 reads TGTGCCAGCGGACTGCTTGTCGGAGGGACTCCCTCTGGAAACACCATATATTTT.

The chain couples TRBV2 to TRBJ1-2; D is possibly TRBD1 (6 bases). The CDR3 is 14 residues long. The germline V gene encodes CDR1 SNHLY and CDR2 FYNNEI. Trimming cost V 6 bases and J 6 bases, with 17 bases left between them. The CDR3 reads CASRLGGGSHGYTF. CDR3 sequence (DNA): TGTGCCAGCAGGCTCGGGGGCGGATCTCATGGCTACACCTTC.

V and J are TRBV4-1 and TRBJ2-3; D ambiguous. This CDR3 contains 15 residues. V lost 2 bases and J 5 bases, leaving 14 bases between the germline ends. Germline V gene sequence: CDR1 MGHRA, CDR2 YSYEKL. DNA for the CDR3: TGCGCCAGCAGCCAATTGGTTTTGTCGGGAGATACGCAGTATTTT. Protein product: CASSQLVLSGDTQYF.

The CDR3 nucleotides read TGTGCCAGTATCCCGACAGGGGCAGAGACCCAGTACTTC. It is translated as CASIPTGAETQYF. The chain employs TRBV19 and TRBJ2-5; 8 bases map to TRBD1. Per the germline V gene, CDR1 is LNHDA and CDR2 is SQIVND (reference sequence). CDR3 length: 13 amino acids. J gave up 4 bases and V 7 bases, and 5 bases lay outside the gene matches.

This clone occurred once. V and J are TRBV29-1 and TRBJ2-2, with D possibly called TRBD1 or TRBD2 (5 bases each). CDR3 length equals 15 residues. The germline V and J ends were trimmed by 0 bases and 8 bases, with 16 bases remaining between them. Looked up from germline, CDR1 is SQVTM and CDR2 is ANQGSEA. Here the CDR3 reads CSVEDPHGAEGELFF. CDR3 bases: TGCAGCGTTGAAGATCCCCACGGGGCGGAGGGGGAGCTGTTTTTT.

The chain joins TRBV5-1 to TRBJ1-2; 11 bases are a match to TRBD1. This CDR3 is built from 12 residues. Germline CDR1 reads SGHRS; CDR2 reads YFSETQ. The V and J ends lost 6 bases and 7 bases, in that order; junction bases with no gene match: 2. This CDR3 is CASTGTGGGYTF. CDR3 DNA: TGCGCCAGCACGGGGACAGGGGGTGGCTACACCTTC.

V gene TRBV7-3 combines with J gene TRBJ2-1; D gene uncertain. This CDR3 is built from 14 residues. V lost 5 bases and J lost 6, with 14 bases in between. Germline V gives CDR1 SGHTA, CDR2 FQGTGA. The CDR3 spells CASSPDNWSNEQFF. Here the CDR3 DNA reads TGTGCCAGCAGCCCGGATAACTGGTCCAATGAGCAGTTCTTC.

The chain combines TRBV28 with TRBJ1-6; D not resolved. There are 14 residues in the CDR3. CDR1 MDHEN and CDR2 SYDVKM come from the germline V gene. Between the trimmed V and J ends, which lost 8 bases and 14 bases, there was a span of 22 bases. The CDR3 DNA is TGTGCCAGCGCCGCGAGTCTGGACCCCACCGCCCTCCACTTT. Residues: CASAASLDPTALHF.

The chain carries TRBV6-5 and TRBJ1-1; 8 nucleotides agree with TRBD1. V was clipped by 7 bases and J by 1 base; unmatched bases: 2. The CDR3 contains 13 residues. Germline V lookup: CDR1 MNHEY, CDR2 SVGAGI. The DNA of the CDR3 is TGTGCCAGCAATGGACAGGGGAACACTGAAGCTTTCTTT. It is translated as CASNGQGNTEAFF.

The chain joins TRBV9 to TRBJ1-1; TRBD1 matches 7 bases. Trimming removed 2 bases from V and 3 bases from J; junction bases left unmatched: 7. The CDR3 has 15 residues. CDR1 and CDR2 (germline): SGDLS, YYNGEE. In DNA form, the CDR3 reads TGTGCCAGCAGCGTTGACCCGACAGGGCACACTGAAGCTTTCTTT. Its protein is CASSVDPTGHTEAFF.

The chain couples TRBV30 to TRBJ1-1; D perhaps matches TRBD1 (5 bases). Germline CDR1 and CDR2: GTSNPN and SVGIG (reference sequence). CDR3 length equals 16 residues. V shed 2 bases and J shed 11 bases, with 27 bases lying between them. CDR3 bases: TGTGCCTGGAGTACAGGAGCCGGACCCAGTCCCACTGGGGCTTTCTTT. It translates to CAWSTGAGPSPTGAFF.

V gene TRBV2 combines with J gene TRBJ1-5, with TRBD1 as a possible D gene (6 bases). This CDR3 is built from 14 residues. CDR1 SNHLY and CDR2 FYNNEI come from the germline V gene. V dropped 7 bases and J dropped 6 bases, with 16 bases sitting between them. The CDR3 spells CASTKSDRFQPQHF. For the CDR3, the DNA is TGTGCCAGCACCAAATCCGACAGGTTTCAGCCCCAGCATTTT.

The chain employs TRBV19 and TRBJ1-1, with D possibly being TRBD1 (6 bases). The CDR3 runs 13 residues. Trimming stripped 5 bases from V and 6 bases from J, with 13 bases between. Germline CDR1 reads LNHDA; CDR2 reads SQIVND (reference sequence). The DNA for the CDR3 is TGTGCCAGTAGTCACAGGGAAGAGGCTGAAGCTTTCTTT. Its protein is CASSHREEAEAFF.

V is TRBV19 and J is TRBJ1-2; the match to TRBD1 covers 9 bases. This CDR3 has 16 amino acids. Germline CDR1 reads LNHDA; CDR2 reads SQIVND (reference sequence). V lost 4 bases, J lost 2 bases, and 8 bases stayed unmatched. The CDR3 reads CASSTGQGQENYGYTF. The DNA for the CDR3 is TGTGCCAGTAGTACAGGACAGGGGCAGGAAAACTATGGCTACACCTTC.

This chain's CDR3 is CASSLSGSSPQHF. The CDR3 DNA reads TGTGCCAGCAGCCTGTCAGGGAGTTCGCCCCAGCATTTT. V usage is TRBV6-2 or TRBV6-3 and J usage is TRBJ1-5; the D gene is possibly TRBD1 (5 bases). CDR1 is MNHEY, CDR2 SVGEGT, per germline. Trimming took 6 bases from V and 9 from J, leaving 15 bases between them. The CDR3 has 13 amino acids.

In DNA form, the CDR3 reads TGTGCCAGCAGCTTAGGGACAGGGTCTAATGAAAAACTGTTTTTT. It encodes CASSLGTGSNEKLFF. The V call is TRBV7-8, the J call TRBJ1-4; TRBD1 matches at 8 bases. Germline loops: CDR1 SGHVS, CDR2 FQNEAQ. V trimming: 1 base; J trimming: 3 bases; junction bases outside the gene matches: 1. The length of the CDR3 is 15 residues.

V usage is TRBV3-1 (or the pseudogene TRBV3-2) and J usage is TRBJ2-1; 8 positions agree with TRBD2. After removal of 4 bases from V and 7 bases from J, the junction contained 3 bases not matched to a gene. The CDR3 length is 13 residues. Germline values: CDR1 LGHDT, CDR2 YNNKEL (reference sequence). CDR3 nucleotides: TGTGCCAGCAGCCCTTTAGCGGGGAATGAGCAGTTCTTC. Its translation is CASSPLAGNEQFF.

This clone was picked up one time. The chain links TRBV20-1 to TRBJ1-1; D ambiguous. The V end lost 7 bases, the J end lost 0 bases, and 6 bases lay between the germline ends. The V gene's germline CDR1 is DFQATT and CDR2 SNEGSKA (reference sequence). The CDR3 runs to 11 residues. The CDR3 DNA reads as TGCAGTGGGACTATGAACACTGAAGCTTTCTTT. This codes for CSGTMNTEAFF.